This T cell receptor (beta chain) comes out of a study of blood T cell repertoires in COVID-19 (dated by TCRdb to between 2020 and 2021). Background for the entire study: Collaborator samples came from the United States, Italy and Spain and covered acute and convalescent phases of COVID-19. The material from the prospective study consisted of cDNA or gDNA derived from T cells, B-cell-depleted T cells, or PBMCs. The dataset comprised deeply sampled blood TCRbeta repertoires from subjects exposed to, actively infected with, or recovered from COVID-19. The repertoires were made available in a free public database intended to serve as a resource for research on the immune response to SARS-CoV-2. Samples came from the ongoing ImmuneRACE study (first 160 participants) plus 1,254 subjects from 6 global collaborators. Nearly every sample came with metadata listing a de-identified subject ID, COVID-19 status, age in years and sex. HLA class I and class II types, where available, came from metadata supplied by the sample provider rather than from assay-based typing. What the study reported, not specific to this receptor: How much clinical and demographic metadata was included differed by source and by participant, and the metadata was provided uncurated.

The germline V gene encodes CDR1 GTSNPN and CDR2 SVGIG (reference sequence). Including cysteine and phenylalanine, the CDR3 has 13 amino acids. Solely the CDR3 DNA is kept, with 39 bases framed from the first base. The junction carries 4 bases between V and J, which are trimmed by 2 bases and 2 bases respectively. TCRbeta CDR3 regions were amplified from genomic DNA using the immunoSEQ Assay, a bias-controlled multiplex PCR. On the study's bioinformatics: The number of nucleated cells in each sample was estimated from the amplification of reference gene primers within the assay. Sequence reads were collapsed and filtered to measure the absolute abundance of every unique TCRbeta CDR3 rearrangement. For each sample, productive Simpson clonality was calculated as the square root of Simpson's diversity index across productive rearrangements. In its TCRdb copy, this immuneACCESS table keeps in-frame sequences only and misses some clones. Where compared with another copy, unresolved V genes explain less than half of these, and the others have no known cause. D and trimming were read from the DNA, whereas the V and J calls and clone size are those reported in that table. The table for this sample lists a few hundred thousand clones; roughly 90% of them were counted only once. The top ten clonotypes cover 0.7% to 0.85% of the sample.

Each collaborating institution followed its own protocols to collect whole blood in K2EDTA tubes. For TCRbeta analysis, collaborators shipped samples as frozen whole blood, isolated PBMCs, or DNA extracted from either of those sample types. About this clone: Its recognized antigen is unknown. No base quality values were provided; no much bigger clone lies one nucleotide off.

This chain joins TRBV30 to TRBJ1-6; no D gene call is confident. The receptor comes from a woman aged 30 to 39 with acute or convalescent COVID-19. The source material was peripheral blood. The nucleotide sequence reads TGTGCCTGGAGTCCTACCTATAATTCACCCCTCCACTTT. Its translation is CAWSPTYNSPLHF.